This entry lists 17 T cell receptor beta chains sequenced from one sample in a study of radiotherapy plus CTLA-4 blockade in lung cancer. Repertoires were generated with immunoSEQ multiplex PCR, while TCRdb's copy carries only in-frame clones and drops some. The repertoire includes roughly 120,000 clones, just under 80% of them detected once, and around 4.8% sits in the top ten. The sequenced sample was peripheral blood, obtained from a patient treated with radiotherapy plus ipilimumab. The receptors originated from a human donor with non-small cell lung cancer who had a partial response to radiotherapy plus ipilimumab.

The chain uses TRBV18 and TRBJ2-4; D uncertain. Per the germline V gene, CDR1 is KGHSH and CDR2 is LQKENI. V lost 0 bases and J 7 bases, leaving 13 bases between the germline ends. The CDR3 sequence is 15 residues long. CDR3 sequence reads: CASSPPGVLWNIQYF. In nucleotides, the CDR3 is TGTGCCAGCTCACCACCGGGCGTACTGTGGAACATTCAGTACTTC.

The chain recombines TRBV4-1 with TRBJ1-2, with D tentatively TRBD1 (5 bases). Germline V gives CDR1 MGHRA, CDR2 YSYEKL. CDR3 length: 14 residues. Trimming took 3 bases from V and 6 from J, leaving 14 bases between them. The DNA for the CDR3 is TGCGCCAGCAGCCATCCCACACAGGTACATGGCTACACCTTC. This translates into CASSHPTQVHGYTF.

The rearrangement uses TRBV7-2 and TRBJ1-1; perhaps TRBD1 as D (5 bases). The V and J ends lost 7 bases and 3 bases respectively, with 18 bases between them. This CDR3 region has 15 residues. Germline lookup yields CDR1 SGHTA and CDR2 FQGNSA. The CDR3 region is CASIHGRGWDTEAFF. Here the CDR3 DNA reads TGTGCCAGCATCCACGGGAGGGGCTGGGACACTGAAGCTTTCTTT.

The chain combines TRBV11-2 with TRBJ2-1, with TRBD1 matching 9 bases. Germline lookup yields CDR1 SGHAT and CDR2 FQNNGV. There are 15 residues in the CDR3. V was clipped by 4 bases and J by 4 bases; unmatched bases: 5. The chain's CDR3 is CASSSDRGEYNEQFF. Written as DNA, the CDR3 is TGTGCCAGCAGCTCGGACAGGGGAGAATACAATGAGCAGTTCTTC.

CDR3 nucleotide sequence: TGTGCCAGCAGCCTCGATCCTAGCCCCATTGAGCAGTTCTTC. Translated, it gives CASSLDPSPIEQFF. The J gene is TRBJ2-1, the V gene TRBV7-3, with D maybe TRBD2 (5 bases). V was trimmed by 5 bases and J by 9 bases, leaving 17 bases between them. CDR1 SGHTA and CDR2 FQGTGA come from the germline V gene. CDR3 length: 14 amino acids. Filled out from reference TRBV7-3 and TRBJ2-1, the complete variable domain reads GAGVSQTPSNKVTEKGKYVELRCDPISGHTALYWYRQSLGQGPEFLIYFQGTGAADDSGLPNDRFFAVRPEGSVSTLKIQRTERGDSAVYLCASSLDPSPIEQFFGPGTRLTVL.

This clone was seen a single time. This sequence joins TRBV14 and TRBJ2-5; 8 bases are a match to TRBD2. Germline CDR1 is SGHDN and CDR2 is FVKESK. The CDR3 runs 16 residues. V gave up 1 base and J gave up 2 bases; unmatched junction bases: 6. CDR3 nucleotide sequence: TGTGCCAGCAGCCAAGGCAGCGGGGGCGAACAAGAGACCCAGTACTTC. This codes for CASSQGSGGEQETQYF.

This clone was seen more than once but under ten times. The chain combines TRBV4-1 with TRBJ1-4, with 8 bases matching TRBD1. V shed 4 bases and J 7 bases; nucleotides not matched to a gene: 8. The CDR3 extends over 15 amino acids. Germline lookup yields CDR1 MGHRA and CDR2 YSYEKL. The CDR3 spells CASSPDPGQGEKLFF. CDR3 nucleotides: TGCGCCAGCAGCCCCGATCCCGGACAGGGTGAAAAACTGTTTTTT.

V usage is TRBV7-8 and J usage is TRBJ2-7; perhaps TRBD2 as D (8 bases). CDR3 size: 16 residues. Germline V gene lookup returns CDR1 SGHVS and CDR2 FQNEAQ. The V end lost 5 bases, the J end lost 0 bases, and 17 bases lay between the germline ends. The CDR3 reads CASSPRGAGGSYEQYF. As DNA, the CDR3 is TGTGCCAGCAGCCCCAGGGGGGCGGGAGGCTCCTACGAGCAGTACTTC.

This chain joins TRBV9 and TRBJ2-3; a weak D match, TRBD2 (5 bases). The CDR3 consists of 17 residues. Trimming cost V 1 base and J 1 base, with 16 bases left between them. The germline V gene has CDR1 SGDLS and CDR2 YYNGEE. CDR3 in DNA: TGTGCCAGCAGCGTAAGGTTGGAGCGGATCGGCACAGATACGCAGTATTTT. It encodes CASSVRLERIGTDTQYF.

The genes are TRBV4-2 and TRBJ2-7; D is perhaps TRBD1 (6 bases). The CDR3 runs 14 residues. CDR1 is LGHNA and CDR2 is YNFKEQ in the germline V gene. Trimming took 3 bases from V and 3 from J, leaving 12 bases between them. This CDR3 is CASSQVGHLYEQYF. In nucleotides, the CDR3 is TGTGCCAGCAGCCAGGTGGGACACCTCTACGAGCAGTACTTC.

The rearrangement uses TRBV5-1 and TRBJ2-1; 8 bases are shared with TRBD1. The trim removed 5 bases at V and 4 bases at J, leaving 5 bases unmatched. The CDR3 totals 14 residues. Germline V gene lookup returns CDR1 SGHRS and CDR2 YFSETQ. The CDR3 is CASRRQGTYNEQFF. As DNA, the CDR3 is TGCGCCAGCAGAAGACAGGGGACATACAATGAGCAGTTCTTC.

The gene calls are TRBV5-1 and TRBJ1-5, with D possibly being TRBD1 (5 bases). CDR3 length: 14 residues. Trimming removed 3 bases from V and 2 bases from J, with 9 bases in between. In germline, CDR1 is SGHRS, CDR2 YFSETQ. CDR3 in amino acids: CASSWGDRNQPQHF. CDR3 nucleotides: TGCGCCAGCAGCTGGGGGGACCGCAATCAGCCCCAGCATTTT. Based on the CDR3 plus reference TRBV5-1 and TRBJ1-5, the full variable domain is KAGVTQTPRYLIKTRGQQVTLSCSPISGHRSVSWYQQTPGQGLQFLFEYFSETQRNKGNFPGRFSGRQFSNSRSEMNVSTLELGDSALYLCASSWGDRNQPQHFGDGTRLSIL.

This chain connects TRBV7-2 to TRBJ1-6; a possible D gene is TRBD1 (6 bases). V was trimmed by 7 bases and J by 6 bases, leaving 19 bases between them. The CDR3 sequence is 16 residues long. Looked up from germline, CDR1 is SGHTA and CDR2 is FQGNSA. As DNA, the CDR3 is TGTGCCAGCACCCCAAGGGGGGGCACGCCTAATTCACCCCTCCACTTT. Protein: CASTPRGGTPNSPLHF.

This clone was recorded at least ten times. J is TRBJ1-3 and V is TRBV28, with D perhaps matching TRBD1 (5 bases). The CDR3 is 14 amino acids. The germline V gene has CDR1 MDHEN and CDR2 SYDVKM. V was cut by 4 bases and J by 6 bases, with 13 bases left in between. CDR3 amino acids: CASSSPRVKNTIYF. The CDR3 DNA reads as TGTGCCAGCAGTTCCCCCAGGGTAAAAAACACCATATATTTT.

The V and J genes are TRBV4-2 and TRBJ2-1; 8 nucleotides line up with TRBD2. With V trimmed by 0 bases and J by 3 bases, 7 bases remained unmatched. The CDR3 consists of 17 residues. CDR1 and CDR2 from the germline V gene are LGHNA and YNFKEQ. The CDR3 loop is CASSQDLPSGSYNEQFF. In DNA form, the CDR3 reads TGTGCCAGCAGCCAAGATCTTCCCAGCGGGAGCTACAATGAGCAGTTCTTC.

This clone was seen a handful of times. The chain couples TRBV5-4 to TRBJ2-3; tentatively, D is TRBD1 (5 bases). This CDR3 region has 13 residues. CDR1 SGHNT and CDR2 YYREEE come from the germline V gene (reference sequence). Trimming cost V 3 bases and J 4 bases, with 9 bases left between them. The CDR3 sequence: CASSSQGADTQYF. The DNA of the CDR3 is TGTGCCAGCAGCTCTCAGGGTGCAGATACGCAGTATTTT.

The CDR3 nucleotides read TGTGCCAGCACCCTCATGACTGTCGGGGAGACCCAGTACTTC. This gives the protein CASTLMTVGETQYF. The chain employs TRBV7-8 and TRBJ2-5, with D unresolved. V gave up 7 bases and J gave up 5 bases, with 17 bases separating them. There are 14 residues in the CDR3. Per germline, CDR1 SGHVS and CDR2 FQNEAQ.